This TCR beta chain was identified during a study of T cells in Graves' hyperthyroidism and ophthalmopathy. Uncontrolled infection, other autoimmune disease, pregnancy or lactation led to exclusion. V lost 5 bases to trimming and J lost 1 base, with 9 bases between them. The CDR3 loop spans 13 amino acids. Germline CDR1 and CDR2: SGHRS and YFSETQ. The TCR beta CDR3 regions underwent amplification using RNA transcripts as the source. HTBI primers were the set used in a first-round RT-PCR of the TCR CDR3. One entry per CDR3 protein results from TCRdb running MiXCR on the multiplex PCR reads. The top ten clones hold around 15% of a sample with 550,000 to 800,000 distinct CDR3 sequences, roughly 17% of them seen once. There are many counts of this clonotype.

The chain couples TRBV5-1 to TRBJ1-1; D remains ambiguous. The sequence derives from a man aged 50-59 years with Graves' hyperthyroidism. The material sequenced was blood. In DNA, the CDR3 is TGCGCCAGCAGTGACGTACAGAACACTGAAGCTTTCTTT. Protein: CASSDVQNTEAFF.